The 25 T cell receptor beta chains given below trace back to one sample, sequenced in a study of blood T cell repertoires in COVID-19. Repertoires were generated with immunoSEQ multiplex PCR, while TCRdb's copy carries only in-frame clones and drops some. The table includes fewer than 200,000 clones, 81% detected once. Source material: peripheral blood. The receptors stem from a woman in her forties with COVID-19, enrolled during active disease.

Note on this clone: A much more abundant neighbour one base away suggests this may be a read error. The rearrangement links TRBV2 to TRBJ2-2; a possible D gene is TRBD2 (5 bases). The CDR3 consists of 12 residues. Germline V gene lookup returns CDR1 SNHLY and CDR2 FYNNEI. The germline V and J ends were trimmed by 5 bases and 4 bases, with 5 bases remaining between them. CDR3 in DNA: TGTGCCAGCAGTCGGGGCACCGGGGAGCTGTTTTTT. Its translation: CASSRGTGELFF.

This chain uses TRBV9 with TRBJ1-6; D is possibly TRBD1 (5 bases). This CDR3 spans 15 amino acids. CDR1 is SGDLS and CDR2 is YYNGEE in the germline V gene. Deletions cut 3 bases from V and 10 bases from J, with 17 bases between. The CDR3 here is CASSAMGQGLSPLHF. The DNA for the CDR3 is TGTGCCAGCAGCGCTATGGGGCAGGGACTATCACCCCTCCACTTT.

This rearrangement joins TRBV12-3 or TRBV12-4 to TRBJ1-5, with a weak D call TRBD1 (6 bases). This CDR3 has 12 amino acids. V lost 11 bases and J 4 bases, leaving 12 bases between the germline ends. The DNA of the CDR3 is TGTGCCTCCCAGGGGTTAAATCAGCCCCAGCATTTT. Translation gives CASQGLNQPQHF.

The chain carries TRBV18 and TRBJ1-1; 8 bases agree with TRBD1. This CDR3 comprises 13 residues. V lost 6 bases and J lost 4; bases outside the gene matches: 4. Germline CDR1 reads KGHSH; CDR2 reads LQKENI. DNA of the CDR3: TGTGCCAGCTCGGGTACAGGGGGCACTGAAGCTTTCTTT. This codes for CASSGTGGTEAFF. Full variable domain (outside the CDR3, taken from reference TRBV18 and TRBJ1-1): NAGVMQNPRHLVRRRGQEARLRCSPMKGHSHVYWYRQLPEEGLKFMVYLQKENIIDESGMPKERFSAEFPKEGPSILRIQQVVRGDSAAYFCASSGTGGTEAFFGQGTRLTVV.

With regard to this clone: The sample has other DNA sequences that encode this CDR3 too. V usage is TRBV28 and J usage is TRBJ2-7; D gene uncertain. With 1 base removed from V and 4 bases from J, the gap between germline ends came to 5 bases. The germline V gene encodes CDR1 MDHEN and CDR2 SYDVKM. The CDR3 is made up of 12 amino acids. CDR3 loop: CASSLSGYEQYF. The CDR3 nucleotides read TGTGCCAGCAGTTTATCCGGTTACGAGCAGTACTTC.

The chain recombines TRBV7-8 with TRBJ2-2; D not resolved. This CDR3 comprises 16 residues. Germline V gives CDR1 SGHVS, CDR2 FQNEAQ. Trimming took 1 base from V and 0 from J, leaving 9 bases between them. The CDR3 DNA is TGTGCCAGCAGCTTAGAAGCAAGATCGAACACCGGGGAGCTGTTTTTT. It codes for CASSLEARSNTGELFF.

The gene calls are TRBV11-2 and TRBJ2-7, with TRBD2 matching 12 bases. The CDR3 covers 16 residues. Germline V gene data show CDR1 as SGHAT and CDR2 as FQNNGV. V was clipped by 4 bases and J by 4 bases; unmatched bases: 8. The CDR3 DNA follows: TGTGCCAGCAGCTCCGGAGAGACTAGCGGGAGTTACGAGCAGTACTTC. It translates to CASSSGETSGSYEQYF.

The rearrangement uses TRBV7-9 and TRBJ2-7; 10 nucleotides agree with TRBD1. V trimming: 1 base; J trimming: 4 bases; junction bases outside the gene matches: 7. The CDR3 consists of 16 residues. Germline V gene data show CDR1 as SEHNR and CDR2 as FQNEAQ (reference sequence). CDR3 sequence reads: CASSLEAGTGEYEQYF. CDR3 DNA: TGTGCCAGCAGCTTAGAGGCCGGGACAGGGGAATACGAGCAGTACTTC.

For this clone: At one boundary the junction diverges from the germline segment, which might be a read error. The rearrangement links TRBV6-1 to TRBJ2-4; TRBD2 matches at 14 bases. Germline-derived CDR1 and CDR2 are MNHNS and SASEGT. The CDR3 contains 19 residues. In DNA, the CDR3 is TGTGCCAGCAGGGAAGCAGTCGGGACTAGCGGGAGTAGACAAGACATTCAGTACTTC. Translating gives CASREAVGTSGSRQDIQYF.

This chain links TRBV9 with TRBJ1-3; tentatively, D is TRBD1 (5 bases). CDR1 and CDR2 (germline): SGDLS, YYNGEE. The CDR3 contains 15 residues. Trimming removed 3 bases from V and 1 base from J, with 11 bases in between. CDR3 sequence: CASSGSTASGNTIYF. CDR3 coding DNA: TGTGCCAGCAGCGGATCGACAGCTTCTGGAAACACCATATATTTT.

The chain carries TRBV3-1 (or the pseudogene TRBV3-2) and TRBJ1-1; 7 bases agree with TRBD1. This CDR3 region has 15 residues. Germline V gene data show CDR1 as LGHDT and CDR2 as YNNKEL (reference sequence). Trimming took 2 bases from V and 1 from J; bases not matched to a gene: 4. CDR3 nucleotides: TGTGCCAGCAGCCAAAGGACAGGCGGGAACACTGAAGCTTTCTTT. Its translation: CASSQRTGGNTEAFF.

The CDR3 DNA sequence: TGTGCCAGCAGTTTGGGAGTGGCATATGGCTACACCTTC. Translation: CASSLGVAYGYTF. This sequence joins TRBV12-3 or TRBV12-4 and TRBJ1-2; D gene uncertain. CDR3 size: 13 residues. Deletions cut 3 bases from V and 5 bases from J, with 10 bases between.

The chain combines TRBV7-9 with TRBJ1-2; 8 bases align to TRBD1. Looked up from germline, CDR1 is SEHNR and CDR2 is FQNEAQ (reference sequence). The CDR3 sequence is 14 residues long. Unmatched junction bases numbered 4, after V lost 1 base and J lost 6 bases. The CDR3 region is CASSLGTGIDGYTF. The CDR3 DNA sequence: TGTGCCAGCAGCTTAGGGACAGGGATCGATGGCTACACCTTC.

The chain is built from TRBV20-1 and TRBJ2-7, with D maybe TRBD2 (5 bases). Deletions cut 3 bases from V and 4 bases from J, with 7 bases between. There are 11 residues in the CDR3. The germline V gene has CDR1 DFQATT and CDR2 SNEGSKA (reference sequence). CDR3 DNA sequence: TGCAGTGCTAGGGGAGTTTACGAGCAGTACTTC. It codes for CSARGVYEQYF.

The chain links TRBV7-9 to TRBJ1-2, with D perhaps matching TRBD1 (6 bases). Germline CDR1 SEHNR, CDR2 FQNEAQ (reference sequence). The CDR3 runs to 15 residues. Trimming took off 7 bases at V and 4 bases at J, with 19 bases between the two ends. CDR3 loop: CASTTRAAGAYGYTF. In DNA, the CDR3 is TGTGCCAGCACTACTCGCGCGGCAGGGGCCTATGGCTACACCTTC.

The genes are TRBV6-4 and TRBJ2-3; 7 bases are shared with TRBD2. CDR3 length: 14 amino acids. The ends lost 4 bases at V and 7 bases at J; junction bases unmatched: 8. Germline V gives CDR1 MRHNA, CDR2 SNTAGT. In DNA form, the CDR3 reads TGTGCCAGCAGTGTGGAGGGAGGGGTGAATACGCAGTATTTT. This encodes CASSVEGGVNTQYF.

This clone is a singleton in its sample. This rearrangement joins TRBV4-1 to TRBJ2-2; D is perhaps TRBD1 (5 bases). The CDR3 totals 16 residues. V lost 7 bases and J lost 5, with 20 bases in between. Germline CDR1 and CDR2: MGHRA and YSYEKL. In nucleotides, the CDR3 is TGCGCCAGCATCAAGGGCCAGGGTATCTGGACCGGGGAGCTGTTTTTT. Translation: CASIKGQGIWTGELFF.

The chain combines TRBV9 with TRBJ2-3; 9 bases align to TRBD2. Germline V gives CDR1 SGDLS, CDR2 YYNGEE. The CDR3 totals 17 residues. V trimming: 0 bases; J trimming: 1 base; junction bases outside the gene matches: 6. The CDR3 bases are TGTGCCAGCAGCGTAGCGCCTCTAGCGGGGCGCACAGATACGCAGTATTTT. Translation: CASSVAPLAGRTDTQYF.

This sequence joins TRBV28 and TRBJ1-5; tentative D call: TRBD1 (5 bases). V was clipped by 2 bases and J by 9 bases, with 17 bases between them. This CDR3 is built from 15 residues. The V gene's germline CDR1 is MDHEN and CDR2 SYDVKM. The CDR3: CASSLGTAGGGPQHF. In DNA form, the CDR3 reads TGTGCCAGCAGTTTAGGTACCGCCGGGGGGGGGCCCCAGCATTTT.

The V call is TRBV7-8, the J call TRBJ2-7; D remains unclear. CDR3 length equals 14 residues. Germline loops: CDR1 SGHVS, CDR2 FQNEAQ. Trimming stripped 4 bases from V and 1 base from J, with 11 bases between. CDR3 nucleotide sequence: TGTGCCAGCAGCTCCCCTAGTGGGTCCTACGAGCAGTACTTC. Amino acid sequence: CASSSPSGSYEQYF.

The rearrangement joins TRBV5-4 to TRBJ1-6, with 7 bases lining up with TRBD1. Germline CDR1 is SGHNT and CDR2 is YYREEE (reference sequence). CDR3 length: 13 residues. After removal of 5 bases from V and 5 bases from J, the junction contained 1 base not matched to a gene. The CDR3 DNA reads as TGTGCCAGCAGAGGGACAGATAATTCACCCCTCCACTTT. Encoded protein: CASRGTDNSPLHF.

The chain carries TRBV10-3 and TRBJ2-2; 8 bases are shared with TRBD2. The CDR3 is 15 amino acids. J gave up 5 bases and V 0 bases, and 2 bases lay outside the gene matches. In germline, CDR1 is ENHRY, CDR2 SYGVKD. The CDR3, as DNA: TGTGCCATCAGTGAGTCTTCTAGCGGGACCGGGGAGCTGTTTTTT. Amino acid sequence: CAISESSSGTGELFF.

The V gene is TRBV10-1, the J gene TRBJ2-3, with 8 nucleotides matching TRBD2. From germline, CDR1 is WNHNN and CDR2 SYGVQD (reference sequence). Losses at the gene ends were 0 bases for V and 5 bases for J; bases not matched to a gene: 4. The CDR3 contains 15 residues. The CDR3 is CASSESKRGGDTQYF. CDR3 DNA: TGCGCCAGCAGTGAGTCGAAACGGGGGGGAGATACGCAGTATTTT.

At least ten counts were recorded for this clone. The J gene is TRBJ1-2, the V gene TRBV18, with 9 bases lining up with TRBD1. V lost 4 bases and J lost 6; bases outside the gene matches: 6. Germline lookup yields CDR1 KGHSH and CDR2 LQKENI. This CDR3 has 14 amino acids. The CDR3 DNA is TGTGCCAGCTCACGGGGACAGGGAACCGATGGCTACACCTTC. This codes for CASSRGQGTDGYTF.

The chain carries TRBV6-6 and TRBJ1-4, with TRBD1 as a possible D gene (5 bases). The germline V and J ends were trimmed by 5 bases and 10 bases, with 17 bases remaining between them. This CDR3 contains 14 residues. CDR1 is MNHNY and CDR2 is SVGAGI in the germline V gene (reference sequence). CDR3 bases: TGTGCCAGCAGTGTGGACCCCAGGGTATCAAAACTGTTTTTT. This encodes CASSVDPRVSKLFF.